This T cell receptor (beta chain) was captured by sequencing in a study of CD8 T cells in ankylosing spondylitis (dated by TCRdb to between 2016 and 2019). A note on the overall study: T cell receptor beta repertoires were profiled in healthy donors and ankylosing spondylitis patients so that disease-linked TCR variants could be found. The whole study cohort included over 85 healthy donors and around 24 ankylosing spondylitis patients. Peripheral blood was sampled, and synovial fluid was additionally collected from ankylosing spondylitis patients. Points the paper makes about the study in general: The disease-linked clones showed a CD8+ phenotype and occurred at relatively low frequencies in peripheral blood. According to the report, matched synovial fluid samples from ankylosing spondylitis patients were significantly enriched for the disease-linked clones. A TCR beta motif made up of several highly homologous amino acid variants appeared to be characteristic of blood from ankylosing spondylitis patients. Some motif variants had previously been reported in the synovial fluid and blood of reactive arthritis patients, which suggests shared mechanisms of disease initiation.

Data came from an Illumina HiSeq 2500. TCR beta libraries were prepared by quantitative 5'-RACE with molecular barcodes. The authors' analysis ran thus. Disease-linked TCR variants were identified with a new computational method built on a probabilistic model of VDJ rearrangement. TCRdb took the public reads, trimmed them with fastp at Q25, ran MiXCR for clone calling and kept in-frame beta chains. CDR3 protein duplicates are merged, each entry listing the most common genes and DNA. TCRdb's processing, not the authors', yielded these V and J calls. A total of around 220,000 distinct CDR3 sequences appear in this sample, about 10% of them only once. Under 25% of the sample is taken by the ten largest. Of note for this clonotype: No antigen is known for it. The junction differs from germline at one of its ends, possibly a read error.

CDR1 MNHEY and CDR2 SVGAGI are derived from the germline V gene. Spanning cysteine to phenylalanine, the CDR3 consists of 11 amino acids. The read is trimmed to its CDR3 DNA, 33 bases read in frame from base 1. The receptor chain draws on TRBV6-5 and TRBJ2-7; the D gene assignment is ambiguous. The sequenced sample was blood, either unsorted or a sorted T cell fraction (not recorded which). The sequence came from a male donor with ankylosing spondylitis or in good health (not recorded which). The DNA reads TGTGCCAGCAGTTCCCAGCACGAGCAGCACTTC. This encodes CASSSQHEQHF.